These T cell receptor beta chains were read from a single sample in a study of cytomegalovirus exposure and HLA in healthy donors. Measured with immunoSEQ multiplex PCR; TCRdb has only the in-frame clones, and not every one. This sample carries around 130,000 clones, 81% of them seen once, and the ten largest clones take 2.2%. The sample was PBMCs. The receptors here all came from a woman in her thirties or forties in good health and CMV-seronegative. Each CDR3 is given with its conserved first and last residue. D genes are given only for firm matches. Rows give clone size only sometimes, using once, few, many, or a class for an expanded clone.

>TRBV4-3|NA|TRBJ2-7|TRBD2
TGCGCCAGCAGCCAAGATCTGGGACTAGACTACGAGCAGTACTTC
CASSQDLGLDYEQYF
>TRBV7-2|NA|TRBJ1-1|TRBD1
TGTGCCAGCAGCCCTCGGACAGGGAGTTTGGGAGCTTTCTTT
CASSPRTGSLGAFF
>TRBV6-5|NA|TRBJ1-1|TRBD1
TGTGCCACGACAGGGGGCTTCAGAGCTTTCTTT
CATTGGFRAFF
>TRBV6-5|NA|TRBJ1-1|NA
TGTGCCAGCAGTTCCCAGGGGACTGAAGCTTTCTTT
CASSSQGTEAFF
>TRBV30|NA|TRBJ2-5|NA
TGTGCCTGGAGTATTAGAAGAGAGACCCAGTACTTC
CAWSIRRETQYF
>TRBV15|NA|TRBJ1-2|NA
TGTGCCACCAGCAGAGGACAGAACTATGGCTACACCTTC
CATSRGQNYGYTF
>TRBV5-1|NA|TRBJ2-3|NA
TGCGCCAGCAGCCTCCAACCCCCGGGGAACACAGATACGCAGTATTTT
CASSLQPPGNTDTQYF
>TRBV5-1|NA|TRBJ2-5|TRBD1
TGCGCCAGCAGCCCCTGGACAGGGGAGGAGACCCAGTACTTC
CASSPWTGEETQYF
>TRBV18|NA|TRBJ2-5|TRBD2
TGTGCCAGCTCACCCCCCCGGGTAGGTGCGGGGGATTTCCAAGAGACCCAGTACTTC
CASSPPRVGAGDFQETQYF
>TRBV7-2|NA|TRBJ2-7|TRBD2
TGTGCCAGCAGCCCCGGGACTAGCGTCTACGAGCAGTACTTC
CASSPGTSVYEQYF
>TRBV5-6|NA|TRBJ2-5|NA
TGTGCCAGCAGCGCGCCGGGACAACGGACGGAGACCCAGTACTTC
CASSAPGQRTETQYF
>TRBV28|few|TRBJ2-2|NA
TGTGCCAGCAGCGCAAGACAGGAGAACACCGGGGAGCTGTTTTTT
CASSARQENTGELFF
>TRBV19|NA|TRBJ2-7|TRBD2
TGTGCCAGTAGTATCCAGTCGGGGACTAGCGAGCAGTACTTC
CASSIQSGTSEQYF
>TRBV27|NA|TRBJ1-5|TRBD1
TGTGCCAGCAGTTCCGACAGGGGTAGAAACCAGCCCCAGCATTTT
CASSSDRGRNQPQHF
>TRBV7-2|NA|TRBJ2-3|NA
TGTGCCAGCAGCACCCAGAAGACAGATACGCAGTATTTT
CASSTQKTDTQYF